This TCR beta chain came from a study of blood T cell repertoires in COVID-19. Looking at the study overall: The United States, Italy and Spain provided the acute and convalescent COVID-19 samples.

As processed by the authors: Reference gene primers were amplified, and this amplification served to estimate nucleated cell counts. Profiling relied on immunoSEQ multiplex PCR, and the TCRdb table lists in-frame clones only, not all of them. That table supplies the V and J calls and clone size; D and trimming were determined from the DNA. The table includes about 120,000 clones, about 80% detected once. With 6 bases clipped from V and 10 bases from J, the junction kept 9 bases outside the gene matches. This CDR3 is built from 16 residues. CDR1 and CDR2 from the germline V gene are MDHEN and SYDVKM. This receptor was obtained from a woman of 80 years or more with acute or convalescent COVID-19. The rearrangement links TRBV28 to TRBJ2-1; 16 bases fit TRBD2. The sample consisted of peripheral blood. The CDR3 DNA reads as TGTGCCAGCAGGTCCCCGGGACTAGCGGGAGGGAGGGAGCAGTTCTTC. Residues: CASRSPGLAGGREQFF.